The 5 T cell receptor beta chains given below trace back to one sample, sequenced in a study of OX40 agonist ivuxolimab in advanced cancers. TCRdb keeps only in-frame clones here, not all; method: immunoSEQ multiplex PCR. The table records 30,000 or so clones, 75% to 95% of them present only once. Sequencing was performed on CD4+ or CD8+ T cells sorted from blood, taken in a trial of the OX40 agonist ivuxolimab. All receptors come from an adult with an advanced solid tumor such as melanoma, head and neck, liver or kidney cancer.

This clone appeared a few times. V usage is TRBV7-9 and J usage is TRBJ1-5; D is possibly TRBD1 (5 bases). CDR3 length equals 14 residues. Trimming cost V 5 bases and J 4 bases, with 12 bases left between them. From germline, CDR1 is SEHNR and CDR2 FQNEAQ (reference sequence). This chain's CDR3 is CASSLGATNQPQHF. The DNA of the CDR3 is TGTGCCAGCAGCCTAGGGGCCACAAATCAGCCCCAGCATTTT.

This sequence joins TRBV7-9 and TRBJ2-5, with 10 bases matching TRBD2. The V gene's germline CDR1 is SEHNR and CDR2 FQNEAQ (reference sequence). This CDR3 has 17 residues. The J segment lost 3 bases and the V segment lost 0 bases, leaving 7 bases of the junction unmatched. CDR3 DNA sequence: TGTGCCAGCAGCTTAGCGTGGCTAGCGGGAGTAGAAGAGACCCAGTACTTC. Protein product: CASSLAWLAGVEETQYF.

The table lists this clone with a count of one. The chain is built from TRBV7-8 and TRBJ2-3, with TRBD2 matching 9 bases. Germline values: CDR1 SGHVS, CDR2 FQNEAQ. The CDR3 is 16 residues long. With 5 bases clipped from V and 6 bases from J, the junction kept 12 bases outside the gene matches. DNA for the CDR3: TGTGCCAGCAGCCTCTCTAGCGGGAATGGGGCGGATACGCAGTATTTT. Amino acid sequence: CASSLSSGNGADTQYF.

The rearrangement links TRBV7-6 to TRBJ2-7, with D possibly TRBD2 on 5 matching bases. The germline V and J ends were trimmed by 5 bases and 9 bases, with 11 bases remaining between them. This CDR3 is built from 11 residues. Germline lookup yields CDR1 SGHVS and CDR2 FNYEAQ. The chain's CDR3 is CASSTGLWQYF. The DNA of the CDR3 is TGTGCCAGCAGCACCGGACTTTGGCAGTACTTC.

This clone has only a few counts. This chain uses TRBV7-6 with TRBJ2-1, with 9 bases identical to TRBD2. The CDR3 length is 19 residues. From germline, CDR1 is SGHVS and CDR2 FNYEAQ. After removal of 1 base from V and 6 bases from J, the junction contained 16 bases not matched to a gene. The CDR3 spells CASSLGRSLAGSSGNEQFF. Here the CDR3 DNA reads TGTGCCAGCAGCTTAGGGCGGAGTCTAGCGGGATCAAGTGGCAATGAGCAGTTCTTC.